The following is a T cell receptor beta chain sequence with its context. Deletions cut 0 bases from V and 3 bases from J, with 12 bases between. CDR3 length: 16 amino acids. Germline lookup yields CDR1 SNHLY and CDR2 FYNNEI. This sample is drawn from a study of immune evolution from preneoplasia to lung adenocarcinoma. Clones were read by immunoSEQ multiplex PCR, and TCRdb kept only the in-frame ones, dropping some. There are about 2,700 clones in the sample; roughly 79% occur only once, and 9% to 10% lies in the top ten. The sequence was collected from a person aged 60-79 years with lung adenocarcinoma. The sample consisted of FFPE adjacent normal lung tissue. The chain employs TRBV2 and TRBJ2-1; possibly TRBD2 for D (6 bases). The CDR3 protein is CASSEARGGNYNEQFF. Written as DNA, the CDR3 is TGTGCCAGCAGTGAAGCGCGTGGCGGGAACTACAATGAGCAGTTCTTC.